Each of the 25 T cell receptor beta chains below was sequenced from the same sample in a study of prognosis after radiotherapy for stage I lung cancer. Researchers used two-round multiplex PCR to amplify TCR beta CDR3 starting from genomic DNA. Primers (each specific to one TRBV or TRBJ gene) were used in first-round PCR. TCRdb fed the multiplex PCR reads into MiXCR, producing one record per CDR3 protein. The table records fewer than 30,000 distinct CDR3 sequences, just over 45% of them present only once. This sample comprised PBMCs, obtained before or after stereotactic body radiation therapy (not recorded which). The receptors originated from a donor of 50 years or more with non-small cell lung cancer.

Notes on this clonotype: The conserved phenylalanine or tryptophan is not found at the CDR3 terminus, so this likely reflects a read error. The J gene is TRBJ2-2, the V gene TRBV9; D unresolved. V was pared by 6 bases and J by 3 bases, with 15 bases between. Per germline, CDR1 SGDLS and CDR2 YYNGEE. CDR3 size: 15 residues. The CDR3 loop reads CASIVGRPDTGELFS. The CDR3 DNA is TGTGCCAGCATCGTTGGGCGGCCTGACACCGGGGAGCTGTTTTCT.

Written as DNA, the CDR3 is TGTGCCAGCAGTCTTCGATCGACAGTGGTGCAGTACTTC. It codes for CASSLRSTVVQYF. The rearrangement links TRBV6-8 to TRBJ2-7; D is perhaps TRBD1 (5 bases). The CDR3 is 13 residues long. Trimming removed 5 bases from V and 9 bases from J, with 17 bases in between. Germline CDR1 is MNHGY and CDR2 is SAAAGT.

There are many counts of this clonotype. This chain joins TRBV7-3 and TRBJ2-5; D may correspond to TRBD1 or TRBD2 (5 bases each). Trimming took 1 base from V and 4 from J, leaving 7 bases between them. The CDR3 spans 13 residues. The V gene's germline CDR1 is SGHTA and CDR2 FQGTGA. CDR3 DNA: TGTGCCAGCAGCTTAAATGGGGGAGAGACCCAGTACTTC. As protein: CASSLNGGETQYF.

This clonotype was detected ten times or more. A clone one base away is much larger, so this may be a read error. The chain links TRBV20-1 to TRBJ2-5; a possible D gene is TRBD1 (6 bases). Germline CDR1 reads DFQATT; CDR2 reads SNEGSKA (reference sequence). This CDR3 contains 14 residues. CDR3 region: CGARPGDNQETQYF. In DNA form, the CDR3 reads TGCGGTGCTAGACCAGGGGACAACCAAGAGACCCAGTACTTC.

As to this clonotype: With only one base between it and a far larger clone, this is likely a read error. The CDR3: CASSYSTRVNTEAFF. Written as DNA, the CDR3 is TGTGCCAGCAGTTACTCTACAAGAGTGAACACTGAAGCTTTCTTT. This sequence joins TRBV6-2 or TRBV6-3 and TRBJ1-1; D gene uncertain. V lost 0 bases and J lost 0, with 8 bases in between. The length of the CDR3 is 15 residues. Looked up from germline, CDR1 is MNHEY and CDR2 is SVGEGT.

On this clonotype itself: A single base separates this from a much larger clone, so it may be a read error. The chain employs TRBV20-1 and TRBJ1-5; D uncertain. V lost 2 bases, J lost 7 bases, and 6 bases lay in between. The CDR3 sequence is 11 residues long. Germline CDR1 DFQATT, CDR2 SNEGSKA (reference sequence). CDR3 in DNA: TGCAGTGCTAGAAGTAACCAGCCCCAGCATTTT. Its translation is CSARSNQPQHF.

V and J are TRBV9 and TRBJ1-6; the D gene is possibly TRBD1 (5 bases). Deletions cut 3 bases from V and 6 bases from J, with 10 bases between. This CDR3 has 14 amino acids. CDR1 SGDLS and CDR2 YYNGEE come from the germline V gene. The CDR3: CASSARVTNSPLHF. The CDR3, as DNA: TGTGCCAGCAGCGCCAGGGTTACTAATTCACCCCTCCACTTT.

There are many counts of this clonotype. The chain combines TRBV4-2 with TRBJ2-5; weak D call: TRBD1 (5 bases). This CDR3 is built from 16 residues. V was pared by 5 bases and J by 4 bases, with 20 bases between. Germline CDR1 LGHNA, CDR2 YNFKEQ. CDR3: CASSYDLGAVTETQYF. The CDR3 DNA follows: TGTGCCAGCAGCTATGATTTAGGGGCGGTCACAGAGACCCAGTACTTC.

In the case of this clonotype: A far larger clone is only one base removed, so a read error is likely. Here the CDR3 reads CASLPGSGGYTGELFF. The CDR3 DNA reads as TGTGCCAGCCTCCCTGGGAGCGGGGGGTACACCGGGGAGCTGTTTTTT. The chain combines TRBV6-4 with TRBJ2-2; TRBD2 matches 9 bases. This CDR3 has 16 residues. Trimming at V came to 8 bases and at J to 3 bases, leaving 10 bases not matched to a gene. CDR1 is MRHNA and CDR2 is SNTAGT in the germline V gene.

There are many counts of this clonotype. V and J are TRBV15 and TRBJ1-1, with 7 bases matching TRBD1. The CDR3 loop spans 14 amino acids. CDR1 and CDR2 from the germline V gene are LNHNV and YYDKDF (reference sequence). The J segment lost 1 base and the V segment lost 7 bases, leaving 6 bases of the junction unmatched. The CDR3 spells CATKPGQRNTEAFF. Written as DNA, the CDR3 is TGTGCCACCAAACCGGGACAGCGGAACACTGAAGCTTTCTTT.

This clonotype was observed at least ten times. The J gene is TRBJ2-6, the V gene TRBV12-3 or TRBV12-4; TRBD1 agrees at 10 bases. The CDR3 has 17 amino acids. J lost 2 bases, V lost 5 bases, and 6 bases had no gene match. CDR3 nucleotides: TGTGCCAGCAGTAACGGACAGGGGGTGGCTGGGGCCAACGTCCTGACTTTC. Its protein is CASSNGQGVAGANVLTF.

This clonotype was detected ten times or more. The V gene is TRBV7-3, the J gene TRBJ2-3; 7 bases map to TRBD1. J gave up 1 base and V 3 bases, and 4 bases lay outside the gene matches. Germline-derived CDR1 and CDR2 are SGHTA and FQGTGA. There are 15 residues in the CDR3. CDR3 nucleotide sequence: TGTGCCAGCAGCTTCCACAGGGGCGGCACAGATACGCAGTATTTT. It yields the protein CASSFHRGGTDTQYF.

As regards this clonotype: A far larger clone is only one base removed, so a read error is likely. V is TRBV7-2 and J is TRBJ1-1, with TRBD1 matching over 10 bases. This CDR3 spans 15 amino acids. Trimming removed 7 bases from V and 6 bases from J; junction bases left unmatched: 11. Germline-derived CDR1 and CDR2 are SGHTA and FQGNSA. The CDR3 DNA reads TGTGCCAGCATCTCAGAGACAGGGGGCAAGCCTGAAGCTTTCTTT. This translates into CASISETGGKPEAFF.

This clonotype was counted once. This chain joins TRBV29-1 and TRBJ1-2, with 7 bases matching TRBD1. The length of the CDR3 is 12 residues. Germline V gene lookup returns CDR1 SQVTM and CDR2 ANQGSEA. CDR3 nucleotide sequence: TGCGGCTCCGTGGGCAGGGGGGAAGGCTACACCTTC. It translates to CGSVGRGEGYTF. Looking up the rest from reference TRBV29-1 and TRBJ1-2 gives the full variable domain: SAVISQKPSRDICQRGTSLTIQCQVDSQVTMMFWYRQQPGQSLTLIATANQGSEATYESGFVIDKFPISRPNLTFSTLTVSNMSPEDSSIYLCGSVGRGEGYTFGSGTRLTVV.

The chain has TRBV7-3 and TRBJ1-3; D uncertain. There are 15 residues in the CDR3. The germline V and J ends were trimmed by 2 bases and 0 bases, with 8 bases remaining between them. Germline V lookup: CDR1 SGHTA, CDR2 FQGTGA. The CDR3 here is CASSLATISGNTIYF. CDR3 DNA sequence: TGTGCCAGCAGCTTAGCTACGATCTCTGGAAACACCATATATTTT.

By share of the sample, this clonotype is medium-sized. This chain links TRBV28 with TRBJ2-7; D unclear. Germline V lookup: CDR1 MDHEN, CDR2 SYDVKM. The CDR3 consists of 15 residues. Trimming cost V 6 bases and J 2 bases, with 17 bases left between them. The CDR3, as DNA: TGTGCCAGCAGCTTTGGGCAAGAAAGCACCTACGAGCAGTACTTC. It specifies CASSFGQESTYEQYF. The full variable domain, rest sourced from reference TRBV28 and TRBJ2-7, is DVKVTQSSRYLVKRTGEKVFLECVQDMDHENMFWYRQDPGLGLRLIYFSYDVKMKEKGDIPEGYSVSREKKERFSLILESASTNQTSMYLCASSFGQESTYEQYFGPGTRLTVT.

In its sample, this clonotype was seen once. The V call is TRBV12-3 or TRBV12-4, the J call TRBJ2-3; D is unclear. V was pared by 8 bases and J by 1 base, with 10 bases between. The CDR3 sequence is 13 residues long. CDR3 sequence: CASEKLGTDTQYF. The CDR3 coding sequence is TGTGCCAGCGAGAAATTGGGCACAGATACGCAGTATTTT.

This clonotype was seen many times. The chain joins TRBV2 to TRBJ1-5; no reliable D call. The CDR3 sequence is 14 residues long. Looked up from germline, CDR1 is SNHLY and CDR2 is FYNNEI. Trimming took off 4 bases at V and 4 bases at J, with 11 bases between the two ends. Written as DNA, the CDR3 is TGTGCCAGCAGTGTTGGCCGGATTAATCAGCCCCAGCATTTT. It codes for CASSVGRINQPQHF.

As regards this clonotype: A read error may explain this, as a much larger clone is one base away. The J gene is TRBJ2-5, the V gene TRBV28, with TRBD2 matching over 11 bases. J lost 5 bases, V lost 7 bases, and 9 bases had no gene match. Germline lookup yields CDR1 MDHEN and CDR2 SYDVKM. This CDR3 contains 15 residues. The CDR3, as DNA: TGTGCCAGCAAGGGACTAGCGGTGACAGGGGAGACCCAGTACTTC. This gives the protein CASKGLAVTGETQYF.

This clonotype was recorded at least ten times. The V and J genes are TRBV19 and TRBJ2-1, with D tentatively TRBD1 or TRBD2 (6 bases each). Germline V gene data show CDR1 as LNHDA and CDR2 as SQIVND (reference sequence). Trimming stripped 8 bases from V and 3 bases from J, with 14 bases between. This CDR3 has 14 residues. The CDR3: CASHQRGDYNEQFF. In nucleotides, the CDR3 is TGTGCCAGTCACCAGAGGGGGGACTACAATGAGCAGTTCTTC.

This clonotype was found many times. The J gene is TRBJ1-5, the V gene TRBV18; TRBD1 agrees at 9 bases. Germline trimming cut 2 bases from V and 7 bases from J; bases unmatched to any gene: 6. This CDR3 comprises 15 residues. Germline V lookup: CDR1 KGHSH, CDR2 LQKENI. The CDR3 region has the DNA TGTGCCAGCTCACCAGCCGGGACAGGGTTCCAGCCCCAGCATTTT. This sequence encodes CASSPAGTGFQPQHF.

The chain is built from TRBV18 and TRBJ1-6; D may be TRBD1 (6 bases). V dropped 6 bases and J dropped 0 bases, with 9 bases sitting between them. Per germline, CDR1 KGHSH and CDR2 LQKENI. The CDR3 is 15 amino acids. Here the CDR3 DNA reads TGTGCCAGCTCGTTACAGGGCTCCTATAATTCACCCCTCCACTTT. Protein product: CASSLQGSYNSPLHF.

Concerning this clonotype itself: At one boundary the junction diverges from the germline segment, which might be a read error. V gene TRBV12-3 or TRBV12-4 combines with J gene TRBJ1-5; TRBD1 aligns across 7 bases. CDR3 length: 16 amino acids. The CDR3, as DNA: TGTGCCAACAGTCACCAGGGGGGGGGTGGCAATCAGCCCCAGCATTTT. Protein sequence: CANSHQGGGGNQPQHF.

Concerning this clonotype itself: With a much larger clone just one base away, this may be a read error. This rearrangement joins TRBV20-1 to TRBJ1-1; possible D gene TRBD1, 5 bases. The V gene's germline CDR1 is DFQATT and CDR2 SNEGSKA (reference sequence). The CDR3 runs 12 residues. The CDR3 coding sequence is TGCAGTGCTAGTCGACAGAACGCTGAAGCTTTCTTT. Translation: CSASRQNAEAFF.

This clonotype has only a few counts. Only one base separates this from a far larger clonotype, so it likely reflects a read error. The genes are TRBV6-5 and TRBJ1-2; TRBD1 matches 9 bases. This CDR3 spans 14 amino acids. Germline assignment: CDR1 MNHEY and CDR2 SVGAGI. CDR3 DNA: TGTGCCCGCAGGGCTACAGGGGGCGCCTATGGCTACACCTTC. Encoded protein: CARRATGGAYGYTF.